The present TCR beta chain was sequenced within a study of CD8 T cells in ankylosing spondylitis (dated by TCRdb to 2017 to 2019). Regarding the research as a whole: The study profiled T cell receptor beta repertoires in healthy donors and ankylosing spondylitis patients to find disease-linked TCR variants. The full study cohort comprised some 27 ankylosing spondylitis patients and 110 or so healthy donors. Peripheral blood was sampled, and synovial fluid was also collected from ankylosing spondylitis patients.

The CDR3 holds 15 amino acids from the cysteine to the phenylalanine. Of the read, only the CDR3 DNA is kept; its 45 bases are in frame from base 1. The V end gives up 2 bases and the J end 7 bases, leaving 7 bases in the junction not matched to a gene. The CDR1 and CDR2 encoded by the germline V gene are MDHEN and SYDVKM. This clonotype occurred many times. Which antigen it targets is not known. Base qualities were left out, and no much larger clone turns up one base away. Points the paper makes about the study in general: A TCR beta motif made up of 7 to 9 highly homologous amino acid variants appeared to be characteristic of blood from ankylosing spondylitis patients. The disease-linked clones had a CD8+ phenotype and were found at relatively low frequencies in peripheral blood. Some motif variants were previously reported in synovial fluid and blood of reactive arthritis patients, suggesting common disease-initiation mechanisms. According to the report, matched synovial fluid samples from ankylosing spondylitis patients were significantly enriched for the disease-linked clones.

The sequencer was an Illumina HiSeq 2500. Quantitative 5'-RACE with molecular barcodes was the method used to prepare the TCR beta libraries. The original pipeline was this. A new computational method based on a probabilistic model of VDJ rearrangement was used to identify disease-linked TCR variants. The public sequencing data were trimmed at Q25 with fastp and processed into clonotypes with MiXCR by TCRdb, which kept only in-frame beta chains. When rows share a CDR3 protein, they turn into one entry using the most common DNA and genes. These V and J calls originate from TCRdb's pipeline instead of the authors' own analysis. This sample gives roughly 150,000 distinct CDR3 sequences in total; 7.3% of them show up just once. The ten largest clones represent around 12% of the sample.

In this chain, TRBV28 is recombined with TRBJ2-1; 8 of the junction bases match TRBD1. This sequence originates from a female donor with ankylosing spondylitis or in good health (not recorded which). Sequenced material: blood, either unsorted or a sorted T cell fraction (not recorded which). This receptor carries the CDR3 CASSLRQGAGNEQFF. Read as DNA, the sequence is TGTGCCAGCAGTTTAAGGCAGGGGGCAGGAAATGAGCAGTTCTTC.